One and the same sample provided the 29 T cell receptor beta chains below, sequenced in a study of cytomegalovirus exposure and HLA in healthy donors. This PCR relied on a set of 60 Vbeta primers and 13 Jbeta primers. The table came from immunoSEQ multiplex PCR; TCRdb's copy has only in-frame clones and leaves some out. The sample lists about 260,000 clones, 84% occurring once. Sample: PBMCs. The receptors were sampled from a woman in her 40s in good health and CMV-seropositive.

In DNA, the CDR3 is TGTGCCAGCGTACGGACTAGCGGGAAGAGAGATACGCAGTATTTT. Its translation is CASVRTSGKRDTQYF. The chain carries TRBV6-5 and TRBJ2-3; 12 bases are shared with TRBD2. Losses at the gene ends were 8 bases for V and 5 bases for J; bases not matched to a gene: 8. This CDR3 comprises 15 residues. From germline, CDR1 is MNHEY and CDR2 SVGAGI.

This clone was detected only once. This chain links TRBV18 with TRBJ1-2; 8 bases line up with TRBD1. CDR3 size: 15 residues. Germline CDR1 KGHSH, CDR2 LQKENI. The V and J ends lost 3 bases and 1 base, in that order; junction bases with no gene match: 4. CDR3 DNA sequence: TGTGCCAGCTCACCCCCGGGACAGGATAACTATGGCTACACCTTC. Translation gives CASSPPGQDNYGYTF. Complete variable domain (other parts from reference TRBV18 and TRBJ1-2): NAGVMQNPRHLVRRRGQEARLRCSPMKGHSHVYWYRQLPEEGLKFMVYLQKENIIDESGMPKERFSAEFPKEGPSILRIQQVVRGDSAAYFCASSPPGQDNYGYTFGSGTRLTVV.

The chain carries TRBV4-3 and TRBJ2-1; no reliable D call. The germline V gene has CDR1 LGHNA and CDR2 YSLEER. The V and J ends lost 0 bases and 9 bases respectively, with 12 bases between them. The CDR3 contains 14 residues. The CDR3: CASSQDIPGGEQFF. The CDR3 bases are TGCGCCAGCAGCCAAGATATTCCCGGCGGTGAGCAGTTCTTC.

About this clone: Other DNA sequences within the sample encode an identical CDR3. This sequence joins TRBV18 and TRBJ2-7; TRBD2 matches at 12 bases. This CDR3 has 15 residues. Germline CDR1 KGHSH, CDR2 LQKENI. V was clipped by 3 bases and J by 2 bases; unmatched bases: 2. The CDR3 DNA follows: TGTGCCAGCTCACCCGGACTAGCGGGGACCTACGAGCAGTACTTC. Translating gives CASSPGLAGTYEQYF. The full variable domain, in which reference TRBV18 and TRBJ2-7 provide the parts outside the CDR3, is NAGVMQNPRHLVRRRGQEARLRCSPMKGHSHVYWYRQLPEEGLKFMVYLQKENIIDESGMPKERFSAEFPKEGPSILRIQQVVRGDSAAYFCASSPGLAGTYEQYFGPGTRLTVT.

The DNA for the CDR3 is TGTGCCAGCATCCTGGGACAGGGAAGGATCGAGCAGTACTTC. Protein product: CASILGQGRIEQYF. The chain is built from TRBV2 and TRBJ2-7; 9 nucleotides match TRBD1. CDR3 length: 14 amino acids. Per the germline V gene, CDR1 is SNHLY and CDR2 is FYNNEI. V lost 7 bases and J lost 6; bases outside the gene matches: 10. Full variable domain (rest looked up from reference TRBV2 and TRBJ2-7): EPEVTQTPSHQVTQMGQEVILRCVPISNHLYFYWYRQILGQKVEFLVSFYNNEISEKSEIFDDQFSVERPDGSNFTLKIRSTKLEDSAMYFCASILGQGRIEQYFGPGTRLTVT.

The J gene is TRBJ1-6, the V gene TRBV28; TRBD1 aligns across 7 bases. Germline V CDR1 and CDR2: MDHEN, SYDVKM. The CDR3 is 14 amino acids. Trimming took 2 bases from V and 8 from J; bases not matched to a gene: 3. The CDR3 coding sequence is TGTGCCAGCAGTTTAGGACAGGATTATTCACCCCTCCACTTT. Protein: CASSLGQDYSPLHF.

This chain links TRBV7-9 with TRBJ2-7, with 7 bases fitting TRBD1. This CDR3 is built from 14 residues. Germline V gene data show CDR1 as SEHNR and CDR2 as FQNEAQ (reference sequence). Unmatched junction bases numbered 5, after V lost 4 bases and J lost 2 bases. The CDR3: CASSSGQYTYEQYF. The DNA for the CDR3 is TGTGCCAGCAGCTCGGGACAGTACACCTACGAGCAGTACTTC.

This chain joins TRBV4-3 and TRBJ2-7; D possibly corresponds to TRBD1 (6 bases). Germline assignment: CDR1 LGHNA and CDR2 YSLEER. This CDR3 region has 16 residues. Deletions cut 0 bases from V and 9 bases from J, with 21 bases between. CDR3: CASSQELGALGARQYF. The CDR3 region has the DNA TGCGCCAGCAGCCAAGAACTTGGGGCCCTGGGGGCGAGGCAGTACTTC.

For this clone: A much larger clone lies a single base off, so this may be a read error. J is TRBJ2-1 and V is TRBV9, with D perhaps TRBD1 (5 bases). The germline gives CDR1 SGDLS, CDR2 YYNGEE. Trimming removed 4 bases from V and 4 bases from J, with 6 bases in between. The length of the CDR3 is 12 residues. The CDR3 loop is CASSPGYNEQFF. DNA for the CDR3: TGTGCCAGCAGCCCAGGGTACAATGAGCAGTTCTTC.

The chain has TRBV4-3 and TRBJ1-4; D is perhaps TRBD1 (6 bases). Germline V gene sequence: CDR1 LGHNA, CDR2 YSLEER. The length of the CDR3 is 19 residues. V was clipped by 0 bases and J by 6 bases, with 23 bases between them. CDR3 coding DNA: TGCGCCAGCAGCCAAGACCCCCCGGGACACACCAGGACGTATGAAAAACTGTTTTTT. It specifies CASSQDPPGHTRTYEKLFF.

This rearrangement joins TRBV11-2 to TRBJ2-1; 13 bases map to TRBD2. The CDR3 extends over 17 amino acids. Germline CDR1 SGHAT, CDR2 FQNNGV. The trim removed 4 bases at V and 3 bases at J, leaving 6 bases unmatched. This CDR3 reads CASSYRLAGGIYNEQFF. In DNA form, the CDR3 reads TGTGCCAGCAGCTACCGACTAGCGGGAGGTATCTACAATGAGCAGTTCTTC.

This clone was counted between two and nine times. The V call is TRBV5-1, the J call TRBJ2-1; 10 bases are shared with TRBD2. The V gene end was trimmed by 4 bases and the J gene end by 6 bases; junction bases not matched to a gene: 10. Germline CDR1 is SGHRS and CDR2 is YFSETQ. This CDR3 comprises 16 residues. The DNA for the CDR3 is TGCGCCAGCAGCGACATACTAGCGGGACATCCCAATGAGCAGTTCTTC. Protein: CASSDILAGHPNEQFF. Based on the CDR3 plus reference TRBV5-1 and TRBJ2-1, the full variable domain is KAGVTQTPRYLIKTRGQQVTLSCSPISGHRSVSWYQQTPGQGLQFLFEYFSETQRNKGNFPGRFSGRQFSNSRSEMNVSTLELGDSALYLCASSDILAGHPNEQFFGPGTRLTVL.

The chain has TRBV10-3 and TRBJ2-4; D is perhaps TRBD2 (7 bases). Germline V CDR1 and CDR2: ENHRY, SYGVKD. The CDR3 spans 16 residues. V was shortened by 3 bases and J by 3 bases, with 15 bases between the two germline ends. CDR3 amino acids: CAISESGGLGKNIQYF. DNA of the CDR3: TGTGCCATCAGTGAATCGGGGGGCTTGGGCAAAAACATTCAGTACTTC.

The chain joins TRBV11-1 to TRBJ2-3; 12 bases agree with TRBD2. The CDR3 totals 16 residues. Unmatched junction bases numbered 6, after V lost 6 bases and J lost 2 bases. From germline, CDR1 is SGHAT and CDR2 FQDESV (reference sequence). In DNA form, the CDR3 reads TGTGCCAGCAGTTCAAGGACTAGCGGGACCACAGATACGCAGTATTTT. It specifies CASSSRTSGTTDTQYF.

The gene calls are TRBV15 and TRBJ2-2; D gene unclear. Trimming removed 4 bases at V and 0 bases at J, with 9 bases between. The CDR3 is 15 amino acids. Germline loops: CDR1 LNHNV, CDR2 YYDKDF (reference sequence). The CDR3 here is CATSNVRTNTGELFF. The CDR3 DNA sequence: TGTGCCACCAGCAATGTGCGGACGAACACCGGGGAGCTGTTTTTT.

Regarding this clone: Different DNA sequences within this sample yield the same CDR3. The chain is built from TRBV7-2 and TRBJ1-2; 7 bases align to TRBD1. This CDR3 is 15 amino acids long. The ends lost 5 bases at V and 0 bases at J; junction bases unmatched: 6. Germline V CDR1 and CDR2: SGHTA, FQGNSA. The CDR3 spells CASSTNTGANYGYTF. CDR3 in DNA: TGTGCCAGCAGCACGAACACAGGGGCTAACTATGGCTACACCTTC.

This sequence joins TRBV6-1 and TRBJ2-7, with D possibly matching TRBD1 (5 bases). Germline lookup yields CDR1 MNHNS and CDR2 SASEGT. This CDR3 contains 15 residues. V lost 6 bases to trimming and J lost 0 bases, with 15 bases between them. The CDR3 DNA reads TGTGCCAGCAGCCTAACAGGCAGTAACTCCTACGAGCAGTACTTC. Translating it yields CASSLTGSNSYEQYF.

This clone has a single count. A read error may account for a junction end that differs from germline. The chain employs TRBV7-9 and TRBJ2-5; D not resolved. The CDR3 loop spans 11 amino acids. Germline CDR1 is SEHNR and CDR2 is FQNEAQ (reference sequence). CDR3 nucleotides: TGTTCCAGCAGCCCACTTGAGACCCAGTACTTC. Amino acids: CSSSPLETQYF.

The CDR3 sequence: CASSFAYRAGTTEAFF. The DNA of the CDR3 is TGTGCCAGCAGTTTTGCCTACAGGGCCGGCACAACTGAAGCTTTCTTT. The chain has TRBV27 and TRBJ1-1, with TRBD1 as a possible D gene (6 bases). Germline assignment: CDR1 MNHEY and CDR2 SMNVEV (reference sequence). The CDR3 consists of 16 residues. The V gene lost 3 bases and the J gene lost 5 bases, with 19 bases spanning the gap.

CDR3: CSVVASGYNEQFF. Here the CDR3 DNA reads TGCAGCGTTGTCGCTAGCGGTTACAATGAGCAGTTCTTC. The V call is TRBV29-1, the J call TRBJ2-1; TRBD2 matches at 7 bases. This CDR3 spans 13 amino acids. After removal of 4 bases from V and 4 bases from J, the junction contained 4 bases not matched to a gene. Germline V CDR1 and CDR2: SQVTM, ANQGSEA.

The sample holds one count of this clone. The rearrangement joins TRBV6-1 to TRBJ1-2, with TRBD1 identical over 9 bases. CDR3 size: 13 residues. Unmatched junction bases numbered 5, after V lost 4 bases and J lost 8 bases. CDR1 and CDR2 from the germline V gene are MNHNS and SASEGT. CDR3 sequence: CASSGWTGDGYTF. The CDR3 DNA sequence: TGTGCCAGCAGTGGATGGACAGGGGACGGCTACACCTTC.

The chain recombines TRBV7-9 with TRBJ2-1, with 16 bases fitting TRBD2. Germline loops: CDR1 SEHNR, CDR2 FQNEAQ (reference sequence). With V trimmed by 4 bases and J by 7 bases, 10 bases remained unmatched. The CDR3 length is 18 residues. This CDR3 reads CASSWGTSGRADPNEQFF. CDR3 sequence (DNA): TGTGCCAGCAGCTGGGGGACTAGCGGGAGGGCCGATCCTAATGAGCAGTTCTTC.

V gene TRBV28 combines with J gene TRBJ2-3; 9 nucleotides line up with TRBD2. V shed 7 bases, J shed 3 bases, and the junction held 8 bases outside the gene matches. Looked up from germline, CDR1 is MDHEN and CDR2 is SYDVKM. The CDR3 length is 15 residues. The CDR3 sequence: CASTAAGGLTDTQYF. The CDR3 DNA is TGTGCCAGCACCGCCGCGGGAGGGCTTACAGATACGCAGTATTTT.

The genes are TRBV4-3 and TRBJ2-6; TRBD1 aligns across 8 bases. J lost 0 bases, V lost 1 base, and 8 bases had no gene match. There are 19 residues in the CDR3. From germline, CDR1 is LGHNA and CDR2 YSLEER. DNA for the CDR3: TGCGCCAGCAGCCAAGGGTATCACAGGGGGAGCTCTGGGGCCAACGTCCTGACTTTC. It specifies CASSQGYHRGSSGANVLTF.

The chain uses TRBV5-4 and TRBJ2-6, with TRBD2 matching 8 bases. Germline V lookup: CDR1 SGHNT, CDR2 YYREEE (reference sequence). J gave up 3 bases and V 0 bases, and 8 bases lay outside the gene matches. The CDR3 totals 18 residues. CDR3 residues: CASSLGYGRAFGANVLTF. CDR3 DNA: TGTGCCAGCAGCTTGGGATACGGGAGGGCCTTTGGGGCCAACGTCCTGACTTTC.

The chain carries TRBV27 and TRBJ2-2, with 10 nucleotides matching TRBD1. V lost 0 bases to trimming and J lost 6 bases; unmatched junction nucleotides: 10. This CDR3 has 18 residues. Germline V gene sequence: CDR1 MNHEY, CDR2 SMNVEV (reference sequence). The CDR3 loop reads CASSLSARQGALAGELFF. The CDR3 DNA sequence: TGTGCCAGCAGTTTATCCGCGAGACAGGGGGCGTTAGCCGGGGAGCTGTTTTTT.

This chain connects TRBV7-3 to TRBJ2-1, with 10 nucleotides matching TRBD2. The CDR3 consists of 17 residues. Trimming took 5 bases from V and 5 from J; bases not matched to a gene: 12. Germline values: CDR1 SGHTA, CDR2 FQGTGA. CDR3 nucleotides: TGTGCCAGCAGCCCCACCCCCTTAGCGGGAGGCCACAATGAGCAGTTCTTC. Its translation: CASSPTPLAGGHNEQFF.

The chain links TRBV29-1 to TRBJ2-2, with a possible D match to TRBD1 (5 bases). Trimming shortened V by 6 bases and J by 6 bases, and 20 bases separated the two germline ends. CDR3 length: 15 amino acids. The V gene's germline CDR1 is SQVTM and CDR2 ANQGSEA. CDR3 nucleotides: TGCAGCGTGTGGGAAGGGGCCACCCATCCCGGGGAGCTGTTTTTT. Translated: CSVWEGATHPGELFF.

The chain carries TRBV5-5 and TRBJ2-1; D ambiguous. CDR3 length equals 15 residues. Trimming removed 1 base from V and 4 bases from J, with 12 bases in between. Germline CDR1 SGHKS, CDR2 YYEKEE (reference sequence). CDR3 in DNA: TGTGCCAGCAGCTTGTCCACCCAGGTATACAATGAGCAGTTCTTC. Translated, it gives CASSLSTQVYNEQFF.